This TCR beta chain is drawn from a study of T cell repertoires in cytomegalovirus infection. Germline CDR1 is SNHLY and CDR2 is FYNNEI. Deletions cut 8 bases from V and 0 bases from J, with 7 bases between. CDR3 length: 13 residues. TCRdb independently ran MiXCR on the reads; one entry per CDR3 protein. The repertoire holds about 360,000 distinct CDR3 sequences, with about 34% as singletons. A note on this clonotype: Its antigen is unknown.

The sample consisted of cultured PBMCs, taken from culture after CMV antigen stimulation. The J gene is TRBJ2-2, the V gene TRBV2, with D possibly matching TRBD2 (5 bases). The clonotype comes from a human donor in good health (CMV status not recorded). Some clones in this sample may be carry-over from other donors' samples. The CDR3 bases are TGTGCCAGCGGAGCGGCGAACACCGGGGAGCTGTTTTTT. Translating it yields CASGAANTGELFF.